These 18 T cell receptor beta chains originate from one sample sequenced in a study of blood T cell repertoires in COVID-19. Method: immunoSEQ multiplex PCR; TCRdb's copy keeps in-frame clones and lacks some. Here the sample spans about 370,000 clones, about 90% being singletons. Input material: peripheral blood. Receptors originate from a woman younger than 45 with COVID-19, enrolled during active disease.

Remarks on this clone: A much bigger clone sits one base away, suggesting this may be a read error. The chain combines TRBV7-2 with TRBJ1-1; no firm D call. CDR1 is SGHTA, CDR2 FQGNSA, per germline. This CDR3 has 13 amino acids. Trimming took 1 base from V and 3 from J, leaving 6 bases between them. CDR3 sequence: CASSLEQDTEAFF. The CDR3 DNA sequence: TGTGCCAGCAGCTTAGAACAAGACACTGAAGCTTTCTTT.

The chain is built from TRBV11-2 and TRBJ1-3; unclear D gene. V lost 0 bases and J lost 4, with 10 bases in between. The CDR3 is made up of 15 amino acids. Germline CDR1 and CDR2: SGHAT and FQNNGV. CDR3: CASSLDGSEGNTIYF. CDR3 nucleotides: TGTGCCAGCAGCTTAGATGGGTCGGAGGGAAACACCATATATTTT.

A remark on this clone: A much larger clone differs from this one at a single base, so this may be a read error. The chain carries TRBV12-3 or TRBV12-4 and TRBJ1-1; D is unresolved. Trimming removed 5 bases from V and 0 bases from J, with 7 bases in between. The CDR3 is 13 residues long. CDR3 loop: CASSMTLNTEAFF. In DNA form, the CDR3 reads TGTGCCAGCAGTATGACACTGAACACTGAAGCTTTCTTT.

The table lists this clone with a few counts. CDR3 sequence reads: CASSQDGLGYSTDTQYF. CDR3 in DNA: TGTGCCAGCAGCCAAGATGGACTAGGATACTCCACAGATACGCAGTATTTT. V is TRBV4-2 and J is TRBJ2-3; 7 positions match TRBD2. From germline, CDR1 is LGHNA and CDR2 YNFKEQ. With V trimmed by 0 bases and J by 2 bases, 8 bases remained unmatched. The CDR3 is 17 residues long.

DNA of the CDR3: TGCGCCAGCAGCGGAAAACAGGGGTTGATCTCCGGGGAGCTGTTTTTT. It specifies CASSGKQGLISGELFF. The chain uses TRBV5-1 and TRBJ2-2, with 7 positions matching TRBD1. The V and J ends lost 4 bases and 6 bases, in that order; junction bases with no gene match: 12. Per the germline V gene, CDR1 is SGHRS and CDR2 is YFSETQ. This CDR3 is 16 amino acids long.

The chain links TRBV28 to TRBJ1-1; 7 bases agree with TRBD1. This CDR3 is 16 amino acids long. Germline CDR1 is MDHEN and CDR2 is SYDVKM. Germline trimming cut 4 bases from V and 0 bases from J; bases unmatched to any gene: 8. The CDR3 loop is CASSSFRQGMNTEAFF. CDR3 in DNA: TGTGCCAGCAGTTCCTTCCGACAGGGAATGAACACTGAAGCTTTCTTT.

The chain combines TRBV4-1 with TRBJ1-2, with 9 nucleotides matching TRBD1. CDR1 is MGHRA, CDR2 YSYEKL, per germline. This CDR3 has 18 amino acids. V trimming: 3 bases; J trimming: 0 bases; junction bases outside the gene matches: 11. The CDR3 loop reads CASSQAGTGRGANYGYTF. The CDR3 DNA reads TGCGCCAGCAGCCAGGCCGGGACAGGGAGGGGAGCTAACTATGGCTACACCTTC.

This chain joins TRBV18 and TRBJ2-1, with D possibly TRBD1 on 5 matching bases. The CDR3 has 15 amino acids. V lost 1 base and J 6 bases, leaving 13 bases between the germline ends. CDR1 KGHSH and CDR2 LQKENI come from the germline V gene. CDR3 bases: TGTGCCAGCTCACCACTCGGTAGCCAGGGCAATGAGCAGTTCTTC. Encoded protein: CASSPLGSQGNEQFF. The full variable domain, completed using reference TRBV18 and TRBJ2-1, is NAGVMQNPRHLVRRRGQEARLRCSPMKGHSHVYWYRQLPEEGLKFMVYLQKENIIDESGMPKERFSAEFPKEGPSILRIQQVVRGDSAAYFCASSPLGSQGNEQFFGPGTRLTVL.

The rearrangement links TRBV20-1 to TRBJ2-3; 11 nucleotides agree with TRBD1. The CDR3 has 15 amino acids. Germline CDR1 is DFQATT and CDR2 is SNEGSKA (reference sequence). V dropped 3 bases and J dropped 4; count of bases not matched to a gene: 6. The CDR3 region is CSASGQGAESDTQYF. The DNA of the CDR3 is TGCAGTGCTAGTGGACAGGGGGCAGAGTCAGATACGCAGTATTTT.

This clone was picked up one time. This sequence joins TRBV9 and TRBJ1-6; D remains unclear. The CDR3 contains 14 residues. In germline, CDR1 is SGDLS, CDR2 YYNGEE. V was trimmed by 4 bases and J by 6 bases, leaving 11 bases between them. The CDR3 DNA sequence: TGTGCCAGCAGCCCCGAGAAGATTAATTCACCCCTCCACTTT. This encodes CASSPEKINSPLHF.

This chain connects TRBV13 to TRBJ2-1; 10 bases are shared with TRBD1. The germline gives CDR1 PRHDT, CDR2 FYEKMQ (reference sequence). V lost 1 base and J lost 6; bases outside the gene matches: 6. The CDR3 length is 16 residues. The CDR3 here is CASSLAGTGVGNEQFF. The CDR3 coding sequence is TGTGCCAGCAGCTTAGCCGGGACAGGGGTTGGCAATGAGCAGTTCTTC. Together with reference TRBV13 and TRBJ2-1, the CDR3 gives the full variable domain: AAGVIQSPRHLIKEKRETATLKCYPIPRHDTVYWYQQGPGQDPQFLISFYEKMQSDKGSIPDRFSAQQFSDYHSELNMSSLELGDSALYFCASSLAGTGVGNEQFFGPGTRLTVL.

The chain combines TRBV18 with TRBJ2-2; 7 bases map to TRBD1. The CDR3 length is 14 residues. Germline lookup yields CDR1 KGHSH and CDR2 LQKENI. With V trimmed by 7 bases and J by 4 bases, 6 bases remained unmatched. The CDR3, as DNA: TGTGCCAGCTGGCGAGGGGGCGGCACCGGGGAGCTGTTTTTT. Its protein is CASWRGGGTGELFF.

The V call is TRBV7-2, the J call TRBJ1-3; D may be TRBD1 (6 bases). This CDR3 has 17 residues. The germline V gene encodes CDR1 SGHTA and CDR2 FQGNSA. Trimming cost V 5 bases and J 1 base, with 18 bases left between them. The CDR3 loop is CASSGRATGTSGNTIYF. The CDR3 DNA is TGTGCCAGCAGCGGAAGGGCTACAGGGACGTCTGGAAACACCATATATTTT.

The chain links TRBV4-3 to TRBJ2-5; 12 bases are shared with TRBD1. Trimming took 3 bases from V and 4 from J; bases not matched to a gene: 3. Germline V gives CDR1 LGHNA, CDR2 YSLEER. The CDR3 covers 15 residues. CDR3 residues: CASSQGQGARETQYF. CDR3 bases: TGCGCCAGCAGCCAGGGACAGGGGGCGCGAGAGACCCAGTACTTC.

The CDR3 spells CASSSRTSGIDEQFF. The CDR3 nucleotides are TGTGCCAGCAGCTCGCGGACTAGCGGGATAGATGAGCAGTTCTTC. V and J are TRBV7-2 and TRBJ2-1; 12 bases are shared with TRBD2. The CDR3 has 15 residues. V lost 4 bases to trimming and J lost 8 bases; unmatched junction nucleotides: 6. Germline V gene data show CDR1 as SGHTA and CDR2 as FQGNSA.

The V and J genes are TRBV5-1 and TRBJ1-1, with TRBD1 identical over 8 bases. V shed 0 bases, J shed 1 base, and the junction held 11 bases outside the gene matches. The germline CDR1 and CDR2 sequences are SGHRS and YFSETQ. The CDR3 has 18 residues. The CDR3 DNA reads TGCGCCAGCAGCTTGGGAGCGGACAGGGCAGACCCGAACACTGAAGCTTTCTTT. It encodes CASSLGADRADPNTEAFF.

The genes are TRBV2 and TRBJ1-5; D may be TRBD1 (6 bases). Germline CDR1 is SNHLY and CDR2 is FYNNEI. V dropped 4 bases and J dropped 4 bases, with 8 bases sitting between them. The CDR3 consists of 13 residues. The CDR3 sequence is CASSGDKNQPQHF. CDR3 DNA: TGTGCCAGCAGTGGGGACAAGAATCAGCCCCAGCATTTT.

The V gene is TRBV30, the J gene TRBJ2-1; D may be TRBD2 (6 bases). The CDR3 is 12 amino acids. Germline loops: CDR1 GTSNPN, CDR2 SVGIG (reference sequence). Between the trimmed V and J ends, which lost 4 bases and 6 bases, there was a span of 10 bases. CDR3 nucleotides: TGTGCCTGGAAGGACTACCCCAATGAGCAGTTCTTC. Protein sequence: CAWKDYPNEQFF.